A selection of T cell receptor beta chains follows, all from one sample in a study of chemoradiotherapy in HPV16-positive cancers. Some clones are missing from TCRdb's copy, which holds only in-frame ones; the method was immunoSEQ multiplex PCR. Here the sample spans roughly 9,800 clones, about 82% being singletons. Material: blood, obtained from a patient who underwent chemoradiotherapy. All receptors derive from a human donor with HPV-associated anogenital cancer. Both conserved end residues are part of each CDR3. A D gene is named only where the DNA matches it firmly.

TRBJ2-2,TRBV7-9,TRBD2,CASSLVSLAGTGELFF
TRBJ2-7,TRBV6-6,TRBD2,CASKGTSLSYEQYF
TRBJ1-2,TRBV18,.,CASSQGVNYGYTF
TRBJ2-4,TRBV4-1,TRBD1,CASSPGQGTGAKNIQYF
TRBJ2-3,TRBV7-3,.,CASSLLVSADTQYF
TRBJ2-5,TRBV2,.,CASSDQPGTLPGETQYF
TRBJ1-2,TRBV6-1,.,CASSEVSPVGANYYGYTF
TRBJ1-2,TRBV19,TRBD1,CASSILGTGGQGYTF
TRBJ2-2,TRBV5-1,.,CASSGRVVYTGELFF
TRBJ2-1,TRBV10-2,.,CASSEGTHEQFF
TRBJ2-7,TRBV4-3,TRBD2,CASSQDLAEVYEQYF
TRBJ1-2,TRBV7-9,.,CASSLSQGNYGYTF
TRBJ2-7,TRBV20-1,.,CSARVRNEQYF
TRBJ2-1,TRBV9,TRBD2,CASSVDPGLAGGLKYNEQFF
TRBJ2-7,TRBV11-2,TRBD2,CASRQTSGSYEQYF
TRBJ1-1,TRBV4-1,.,CASSRTGSDRDTEAFF
TRBJ1-1,TRBV19,.,CASSTTPDSEAFF
TRBJ2-7,TRBV6-5,.,CASRTAEALHEQYF
TRBJ2-5,TRBV10-3,.,CAAGGGGGETQYF
TRBJ2-5,TRBV9,.,CASSVGWRGSLQETQYF
TRBJ1-2,TRBV7-2,.,CASSLGGPGGYTF
TRBJ2-1,TRBV7-8,.,CASSLNARASDEQFF
TRBJ1-5,TRBV18,TRBD1,CASSPPTSRGNQPQHF
TRBJ1-6,TRBV7-6,TRBD1,CASSPRDSQGSPLHF
TRBJ2-7,TRBV18,TRBD1,CASSMTRLDRGYEQYF
TRBJ2-7,TRBV5-1,.,CASSWGYEQYF